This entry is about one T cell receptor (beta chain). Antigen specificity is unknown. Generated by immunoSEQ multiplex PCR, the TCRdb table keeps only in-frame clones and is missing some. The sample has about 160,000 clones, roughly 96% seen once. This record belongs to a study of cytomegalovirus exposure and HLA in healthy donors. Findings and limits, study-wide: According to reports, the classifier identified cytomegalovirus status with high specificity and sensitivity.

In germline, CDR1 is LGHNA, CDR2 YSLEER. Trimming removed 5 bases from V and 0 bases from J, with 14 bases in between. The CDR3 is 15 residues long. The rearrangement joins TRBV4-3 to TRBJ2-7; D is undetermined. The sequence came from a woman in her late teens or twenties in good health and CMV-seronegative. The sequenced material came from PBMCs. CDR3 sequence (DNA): TGCGCCAGCAGCGAAGTACGGGTAAGCTCCTACGAGCAGTACTTC. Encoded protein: CASSEVRVSSYEQYF.